Listed below are T cell receptor beta chains from one sample, sequenced in a study of blood T cell repertoires in COVID-19. Assay: immunoSEQ multiplex PCR; the TCRdb copy retains only in-frame clones and omits some. The table lists 200,000 to 250,000 clones, approximately 85% of them singletons. The sample comprised peripheral blood. These receptors were collected from a man aged 45 to 65 with COVID-19, enrolled during active disease. Each CDR3 is given without its conserved first and last residue. The order of the fields is V gene, CDR3 length, CDR3 protein.

TRBV5-8,13,ASSLGLAGGNEQF
TRBV5-1,16,ASSPGLAGATSYNEQF
TRBV19,11,ASRGQGYTEAF
TRBV27,14,ASSFRKLAGGPEQY
TRBV7-9,12,ASSLRQGNEKLF
TRBV7-2,13,ASSSGDRRNTEAF
TRBV6-5,11,ASIPGGEAGYT
TRBV4-2,13,ASSQPGQGSYGYT
TRBV25-1,14,ASSELQGSGGNTIY
TRBV18,13,ASSPPLLVSGELF
TRBV6-2/TRBV6-3,14,ASSYPGQGVNYGYT
TRBV29-1,14,SVDFRSSTGSYEQY
TRBV15,14,ATSREGTSGGYEQY
TRBV7-3,11,ASSSGQVDEQY
TRBV11-2,13,ASSALAGGGNEQF
TRBV5-1,14,ASSSQGLAGGHEQY
TRBV14,13,ASSQQGQPNEKLF
TRBV4-1,13,ASSHYGTPLRELF
TRBV23-1,12,ASITPWVPGKLF
TRBV6-5,14,ASSSRLAGGRNEQF
TRBV7-8,14,ASSLERDGVAETQY
TRBV6-2/TRBV6-3,13,ASSLRGQPNYGYT
TRBV20-1,12,SASSIGTNEKLF
TRBV7-3,13,ASSRQGGMNTEAF
TRBV30,11,AWNTGYNQPQH
TRBV7-9,13,ASSSGQGAAGELF
TRBV24-1,10,ATSDLTDEQY
TRBV5-6,10,ASSLRQGPQH
TRBV3-1/TRBV3-2,12,ASSPNLKNQPQH
TRBV10-3,12,AISGQGSNEKLF
TRBV12-3/TRBV12-4,11,ASSSQGVGGYT
TRBV24-1,13,ATSDAGTGYNEQF
TRBV23-1,14,ASSQAGAGSGEKLF
TRBV6-5,13,ASSYIPGVTYGYT
TRBV7-2,13,ASRSGQGLGNTIY
TRBV7-2,10,ASSYGTGGYT
TRBV3-1/TRBV3-2,11,ASSHELGNEQY
TRBV27,13,ASRRSGGAFNEQF
TRBV12-1,14,ASSFAPAGGYYEQY
TRBV9,15,ASSAAPVSGGRDTQY
TRBV28,12,ASSFFAFGYGYT
TRBV6-5,11,ASRLGGNTEAF
TRBV5-5,15,ASSPLPAATAKNIQY
TRBV6-2/TRBV6-3,11,ASRSTGIETQY
TRBV7-2,13,ASSPLTGGWTEAF